A single count supports the clone carrying this T cell receptor beta chain. This PCR relied on a set of 60 Vbeta primers and 13 Jbeta primers. Clones were read by immunoSEQ multiplex PCR, and TCRdb kept only the in-frame ones, dropping some. The sample includes approximately 110,000 clones, about 73% of them seen just once. This entry is derived from a study of cytomegalovirus exposure and HLA in healthy donors. This CDR3 has 13 residues. J gave up 8 bases and V 3 bases, and 3 bases lay outside the gene matches. Germline assignment: CDR1 MGHDK and CDR2 SYGVNS. The clonotype was recovered from a woman between 35 and 50 years old in good health and CMV-seropositive. Sample: PBMCs. The rearrangement uses TRBV25-1 and TRBJ2-1; TRBD2 aligns across 8 bases. CDR3 in amino acids: CASSEAGGHEQFF. CDR3 in DNA: TGTGCCAGCAGTGAGGCGGGGGGCCATGAGCAGTTCTTC.